These 8 T cell receptor beta chains came from one sample sequenced in a study of blood T cell repertoires in COVID-19. Generated by immunoSEQ multiplex PCR, the TCRdb table keeps only in-frame clones and is missing some. Of 150,000 to 200,000 clones listed, around 85% are singletons. Sequenced: peripheral blood. These receptors came from a human donor in a cohort sampled during active COVID-19.

The chain links TRBV5-1 to TRBJ1-2, with 11 bases lining up with TRBD1. Germline-derived CDR1 and CDR2 are SGHRS and YFSETQ. After removal of 4 bases from V and 7 bases from J, the junction contained 3 bases not matched to a gene. The CDR3 length is 13 residues. The CDR3 sequence is CASSTGQGAGYTF. CDR3 DNA sequence: TGCGCCAGCAGCACAGGACAGGGGGCTGGCTACACCTTC.

This clone occurred once. This chain links TRBV9 with TRBJ1-5, with D possibly TRBD1 on 5 matching bases. The V end was cut by 5 bases, the J end by 0 bases, with 12 bases between. The CDR3 contains 15 residues. Germline assignment: CDR1 SGDLS and CDR2 YYNGEE. The CDR3 nucleotides read TGTGCCAGCAGTCCCCAGGGATATAGCAATCAGCCCCAGCATTTT. Amino acid sequence: CASSPQGYSNQPQHF.

V and J are TRBV7-9 and TRBJ2-7; no reliable D call. This CDR3 region has 11 residues. Germline V gene sequence: CDR1 SEHNR, CDR2 FQNEAQ (reference sequence). Trimming shortened V by 2 bases and J by 7 bases, and 6 bases separated the two germline ends. CDR3 nucleotide sequence: TGTGCCAGCAGCTTAAATTCGGAGCAGTACTTC. This translates into CASSLNSEQYF. Full variable domain (outside the CDR3, taken from reference TRBV7-9 and TRBJ2-7): DTGVSQNPRHKITKRGQNVTFRCDPISEHNRLYWYRQTLGQGPEFLTYFQNEAQLEKSRLLSDRFSAERPKGSFSTLEIQRTEQGDSAMYLCASSLNSEQYFGPGTRLTVT.

The chain recombines TRBV30 with TRBJ2-7, with TRBD2 matching 9 bases. CDR3 size: 19 residues. The germline CDR1 and CDR2 sequences are GTSNPN and SVGIG (reference sequence). J was trimmed by 0 bases and V by 2 bases; bases with no gene match: 17. The CDR3 bases are TGTGCCTGGAGTTCGTGGCGGACTAGCGCCCTCCAAAGCTCCTACGAGCAGTACTTC. Amino acids: CAWSSWRTSALQSSYEQYF.

This clone was found once. The J gene is TRBJ1-2, the V gene TRBV7-9; 8 positions match TRBD1. The CDR3 loop spans 15 amino acids. Germline V lookup: CDR1 SEHNR, CDR2 FQNEAQ (reference sequence). The V gene end was trimmed by 0 bases and the J gene end by 1 base; junction bases not matched to a gene: 1. The CDR3 protein is CASSLADRVNYGYTF. DNA of the CDR3: TGTGCCAGCAGCTTAGCGGACAGGGTTAACTATGGCTACACCTTC.

This chain uses TRBV11-1 with TRBJ2-7; 9 bases are shared with TRBD2. The CDR3 consists of 15 residues. Germline assignment: CDR1 SGHAT and CDR2 FQDESV (reference sequence). V gave up 5 bases and J gave up 2 bases; unmatched junction bases: 7. The CDR3 reads CASSSGTSRTYEQYF. DNA for the CDR3: TGTGCCAGCAGCAGCGGGACTAGCCGAACCTACGAGCAGTACTTC.

The chain recombines TRBV7-2 with TRBJ2-7; TRBD2 is a possible D gene (5 bases). The germline V and J ends were trimmed by 5 bases and 3 bases, with 11 bases remaining between them. CDR3 length: 13 amino acids. Germline V lookup: CDR1 SGHTA, CDR2 FQGNSA. CDR3 residues: CASSPRTLYEQYF. CDR3 coding DNA: TGTGCCAGCAGCCCCCGGACTCTCTACGAGCAGTACTTC. The full variable domain, rest sourced from reference TRBV7-2 and TRBJ2-7, is GAGVSQSPSNKVTEKGKDVELRCDPISGHTALYWYRQSLGQGLEFLIYFQGNSAPDKSGLPSDRFSAERTGGSVSTLTIQRTQQEDSAVYLCASSPRTLYEQYFGPGTRLTVT.

V gene TRBV5-1 combines with J gene TRBJ1-6, with D unclear. This CDR3 has 14 amino acids. Germline V gene data show CDR1 as SGHRS and CDR2 as YFSETQ. The V gene lost 0 bases and the J gene lost 8 bases, with 9 bases spanning the gap. The CDR3 bases are TGCGCCAGCAGCTTGGCTGTCAGATATTCACCCCTCCACTTT. Protein: CASSLAVRYSPLHF.